The table lists the clone carrying this T cell receptor beta chain with a few counts. What it recognizes is unknown. The sample comes from a study of shared clonotypes between healthy human individuals. Overall study findings and caveats: It was the non-shared clonotypes that had lower generation probabilities than clonotypes shared by all four donors.

CDR3 length: 17 amino acids. Trimming cost V 5 bases and J 2 bases, with 19 bases left between them. Per the germline V gene, CDR1 is SEHNR and CDR2 is FQNEAQ (reference sequence). At the deep level, the assay was run. The sorted-subset replicate PCRs were given roughly 200 ng DNA, which is 25,000 to 35,000 T cell genomes. Repertoires were generated with immunoSEQ multiplex PCR, while TCRdb's copy carries only in-frame clones and drops some. Of about 640,000 clones detected, about two thirds appear once; the ten largest clones hold approximately 2%. Donation came from healthy HIV-negative adults that had no recent acute infections or vaccinations.

What was sequenced was memory CD4+ T cells sorted from blood. Subset: CD45RA-negative fraction. The origin of this receptor is a young woman in good health. The chain recombines TRBV7-9 with TRBJ1-3; D unclear. The CDR3 coding sequence is TGTGCCAGCAGCGGCCCTCCCCGTCCTCTCGCTGGAAACACCATATATTTT. Translation: CASSGPPRPLAGNTIYF.